Listed here are 4 T cell receptor beta chains from one sample, sequenced in a study of shared clonotypes between healthy human individuals. The data were produced by immunoSEQ multiplex PCR, yet TCRdb's version contains in-frame clones alone and is incomplete. Among hundreds of thousands of clones listed, about nine tenths were seen once. The sequencing input was memory CD8+ T cells sorted from blood. Specified subset: CD45RO+ cells pooled with CCR7-negative TemRA cells. The receptors here all came from a man aged 18 to 30 in good health.

This clone showed up just a few times. CDR3 loop: CASRVAASFSAFF. DNA of the CDR3: TGCGCCAGCAGGGTGGCAGCGTCCTTTTCAGCTTTCTTT. This chain joins TRBV10-1 and TRBJ1-1; D unclear. The CDR3 extends over 13 amino acids. The germline V gene encodes CDR1 WNHNN and CDR2 SYGVQD (reference sequence). With 6 bases removed from V and 10 bases from J, the gap between germline ends came to 18 bases.

This clone was found once. The genes are TRBV11-2 and TRBJ2-1, with D tentatively TRBD2 (6 bases). Germline values: CDR1 SGHAT, CDR2 FQNNGV. Trimming pared 4 bases from V and 0 bases from J, leaving 13 bases between. This CDR3 contains 16 residues. CDR3 sequence reads: CASSSAGTGSYNEQFF. The DNA for the CDR3 is TGTGCCAGCAGCTCCGCCGGGACTGGCTCCTACAATGAGCAGTTCTTC.

The count of this clone is one. The CDR3 region is CAWTPREGRAGELFF. The CDR3 DNA follows: TGTGCCTGGACTCCGCGGGAGGGCAGGGCCGGGGAGCTGTTTTTT. V and J are TRBV30 and TRBJ2-2; TRBD2 agrees at 9 bases. V shed 4 bases and J 6 bases; nucleotides not matched to a gene: 9. The length of the CDR3 is 15 residues. Germline loops: CDR1 GTSNPN, CDR2 SVGIG (reference sequence).

This rearrangement joins TRBV6-6 to TRBJ2-5, with a possible D match to TRBD2 (5 bases). V dropped 1 base and J dropped 4 bases, with 16 bases sitting between them. The CDR3 runs to 16 residues. Germline CDR1 and CDR2: MNHNY and SVGAGI (reference sequence). The CDR3 nucleotides are TGTGCCAGCAGTTACTTTGGGAGCCAAGCGGCAGAGACCCAGTACTTC. This encodes CASSYFGSQAAETQYF.